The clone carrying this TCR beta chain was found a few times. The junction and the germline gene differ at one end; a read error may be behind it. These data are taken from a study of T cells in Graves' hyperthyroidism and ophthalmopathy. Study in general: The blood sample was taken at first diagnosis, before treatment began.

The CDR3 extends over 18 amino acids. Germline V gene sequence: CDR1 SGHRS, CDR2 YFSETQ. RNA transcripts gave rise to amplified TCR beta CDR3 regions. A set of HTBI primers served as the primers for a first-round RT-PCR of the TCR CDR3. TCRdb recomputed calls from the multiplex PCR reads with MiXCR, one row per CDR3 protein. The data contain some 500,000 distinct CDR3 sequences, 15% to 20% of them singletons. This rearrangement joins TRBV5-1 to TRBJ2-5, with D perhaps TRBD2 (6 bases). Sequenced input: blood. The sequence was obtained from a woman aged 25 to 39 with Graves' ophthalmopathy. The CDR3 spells CASSSGWGEPYSQETQYF. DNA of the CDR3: TGTGCCAGCAGCTCCGGGTGGGGGGAGCCCTATAGTCAAGAGACCCAGTACTTC.